The 13 T cell receptor beta chains in this list originate from one sample, sequenced in a study of cytomegalovirus exposure and HLA in healthy donors. The study ran its PCR with 60 Vbeta and 13 Jbeta primers. TCRdb's copy holds only in-frame clones and misses some; the assay was immunoSEQ multiplex PCR. The sample has 150,000 to 200,000 clones; around four fifths are singletons. The sequenced material came from PBMCs. The source of these receptors is a woman in her 30s in good health and CMV-seronegative.

The J gene is TRBJ1-1, the V gene TRBV7-9; unclear D gene. Germline lookup yields CDR1 SEHNR and CDR2 FQNEAQ (reference sequence). The V gene lost 1 base and the J gene lost 1 base, with 7 bases spanning the gap. This CDR3 has 14 residues. CDR3 DNA sequence: TGTGCCAGCAGCTTAGGGGCAGAGAACACTGAAGCTTTCTTT. Translating gives CASSLGAENTEAFF.

This chain links TRBV18 with TRBJ1-1; D is unclear. The CDR3 spans 15 residues. Germline CDR1 and CDR2: KGHSH and LQKENI. V was trimmed by 2 bases and J by 0 bases, leaving 10 bases between them. CDR3 protein: CASSPAPEVNTEAFF. Written as DNA, the CDR3 is TGTGCCAGCTCACCAGCACCAGAGGTGAACACTGAAGCTTTCTTT.

This rearrangement joins TRBV10-2 to TRBJ2-7; TRBD2 matches 10 bases. This CDR3 spans 13 amino acids. V lost 6 bases to trimming and J lost 5 bases; unmatched junction nucleotides: 4. Looked up from germline, CDR1 is WSHSY and CDR2 is SAAADI. For the CDR3, the DNA is TGCGCCAGCAGGCCTAGCGGGGGTGACGAGCAGTACTTC. Protein: CASRPSGGDEQYF.

The J gene is TRBJ2-2, the V gene TRBV7-9; D might be TRBD2 (6 bases). The CDR3 loop spans 14 amino acids. The V gene's germline CDR1 is SEHNR and CDR2 FQNEAQ (reference sequence). V lost 1 base and J 6 bases, leaving 9 bases between the germline ends. The CDR3 bases are TGTGCCAGCAGCTTAGTCAGGGAGGCCGGGGAGCTGTTTTTT. Residues: CASSLVREAGELFF.

The rearrangement uses TRBV2 and TRBJ2-5, with D maybe TRBD1 (6 bases). The CDR3 consists of 15 residues. Germline V gene lookup returns CDR1 SNHLY and CDR2 FYNNEI. V gave up 4 bases and J gave up 3 bases, with 15 bases separating them. CDR3 bases: TGTGCCAGCAGTGGAAGTGGCAGGGGCAAAGAGACCCAGTACTTC. It encodes CASSGSGRGKETQYF.

This clone has a handful of counts. The rearrangement links TRBV5-1 to TRBJ2-7; a possible D gene is TRBD2 (5 bases). CDR3 size: 14 residues. The V gene lost 4 bases and the J gene lost 2 bases, with 13 bases spanning the gap. The germline CDR1 and CDR2 sequences are SGHRS and YFSETQ. The CDR3 DNA sequence: TGCGCCAGCAGCGGACGGCCCGGGACCTACGAGCAGTACTTC. It is translated as CASSGRPGTYEQYF.

This chain joins TRBV30 and TRBJ1-5; 10 nucleotides line up with TRBD1. V lost 3 bases and J lost 6; bases outside the gene matches: 8. CDR1 and CDR2 (germline): GTSNPN, SVGIG (reference sequence). This CDR3 is 15 amino acids long. CDR3 region: CAWSKGTGVGQPQHF. CDR3 nucleotides: TGTGCCTGGAGCAAGGGGACAGGGGTAGGTCAGCCCCAGCATTTT. Combining the CDR3 with reference TRBV30 and TRBJ1-5 gives the whole variable domain SQTIHQWPATLVQPVGSPLSLECTVEGTSNPNLYWYRQAAGRGLQLLFYSVGIGQISSEVPQNLSASRPQDRQFILSSKKLLLSDSGFYLCAWSKGTGVGQPQHFGDGTRLSIL.

CDR3 sequence (DNA): TGCGCCAGCAGCGTTCGACTGGATTCACCCCTCCACTTT. Translated: CASSVRLDSPLHF. The genes are TRBV5-1 and TRBJ1-6; D remains ambiguous. Trimming left V 4 bases short and J 8 bases short, with 10 bases between. CDR3 length: 13 amino acids. In germline, CDR1 is SGHRS, CDR2 YFSETQ.

The table lists this clone with a few counts. The gene calls are TRBV28 and TRBJ1-5; TRBD1 matches at 7 bases. The CDR3 consists of 15 residues. Germline CDR1 is MDHEN and CDR2 is SYDVKM. V was pared by 4 bases and J by 3 bases, with 6 bases of the junction left unmatched. The CDR3: CASSSGTDFNQPQHF. CDR3 nucleotide sequence: TGTGCCAGCAGTTCTGGGACAGACTTCAATCAGCCCCAGCATTTT. Supplemented by reference TRBV28 and TRBJ1-5, the full variable domain reads DVKVTQSSRYLVKRTGEKVFLECVQDMDHENMFWYRQDPGLGLRLIYFSYDVKMKEKGDIPEGYSVSREKKERFSLILESASTNQTSMYLCASSSGTDFNQPQHFGDGTRLSIL.

The V gene is TRBV4-2, the J gene TRBJ1-2, with D possibly TRBD1 on 5 matching bases. V lost 0 bases and J 4 bases, leaving 15 bases between the germline ends. CDR3 size: 16 residues. CDR1 LGHNA and CDR2 YNFKEQ come from the germline V gene. The CDR3 nucleotides read TGTGCCAGCAGCCAAGATACCCTGGGCGGGGCCTATGGCTACACCTTC. It specifies CASSQDTLGGAYGYTF.

The chain employs TRBV5-1 and TRBJ1-1; 7 nucleotides match TRBD1. Germline CDR1 is SGHRS and CDR2 is YFSETQ. This CDR3 has 13 amino acids. The ends lost 4 bases at V and 2 bases at J; junction bases unmatched: 2. The CDR3 nucleotides are TGCGCCAGCAGCGGACAGGACAACACTGAAGCTTTCTTT. It encodes CASSGQDNTEAFF.

This chain connects TRBV15 to TRBJ1-1; possibly TRBD1 for D (5 bases). Germline CDR1 is LNHNV and CDR2 is YYDKDF (reference sequence). The CDR3 has 15 amino acids. Trimming removed 1 base from V and 1 base from J, with 10 bases in between. The CDR3 nucleotides are TGTGCCACCAGCAGAGGTCCGGGGGAGAACACTGAAGCTTTCTTT. Translated, it gives CATSRGPGENTEAFF.

The chain links TRBV2 to TRBJ1-2; 8 bases match TRBD1. V shed 2 bases, J shed 0 bases, and the junction held 5 bases outside the gene matches. The CDR3 runs to 16 residues. Germline values: CDR1 SNHLY, CDR2 FYNNEI. This CDR3 is CASSESQGAANYGYTF. In DNA form, the CDR3 reads TGTGCCAGCAGTGAATCCCAGGGGGCGGCTAACTATGGCTACACCTTC.